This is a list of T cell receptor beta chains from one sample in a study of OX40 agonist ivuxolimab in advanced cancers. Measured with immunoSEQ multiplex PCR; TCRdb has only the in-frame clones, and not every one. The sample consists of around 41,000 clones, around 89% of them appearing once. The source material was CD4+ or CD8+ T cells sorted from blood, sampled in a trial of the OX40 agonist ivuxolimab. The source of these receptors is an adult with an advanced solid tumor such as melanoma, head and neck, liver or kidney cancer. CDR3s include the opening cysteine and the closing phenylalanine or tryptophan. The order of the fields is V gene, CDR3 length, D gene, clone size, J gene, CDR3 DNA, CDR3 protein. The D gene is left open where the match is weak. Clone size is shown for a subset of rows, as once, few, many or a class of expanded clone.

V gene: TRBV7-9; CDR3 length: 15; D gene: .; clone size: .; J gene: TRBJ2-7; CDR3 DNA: TGTGCCAGCAGCTTGAGGCAGGCCCGGTCCTACGAGCAGTACTTC; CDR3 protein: CASSLRQARSYEQYF
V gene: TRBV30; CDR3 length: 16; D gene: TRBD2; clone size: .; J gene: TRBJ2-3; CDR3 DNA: TGTGCCTGGGGGGAAGGACTAGCGGGAGGATCCGATACGCAGTATTTT; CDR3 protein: CAWGEGLAGGSDTQYF
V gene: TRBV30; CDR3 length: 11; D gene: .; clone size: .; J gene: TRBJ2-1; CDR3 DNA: TGTGCCTGCGACTGGTACAATGAGCAGTTCTTC; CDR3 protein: CACDWYNEQFF
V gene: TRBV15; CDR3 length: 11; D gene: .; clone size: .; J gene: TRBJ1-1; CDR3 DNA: TGTGCCACCAGCCGTTTAACTGAAGCTTTCTTT; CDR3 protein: CATSRLTEAFF
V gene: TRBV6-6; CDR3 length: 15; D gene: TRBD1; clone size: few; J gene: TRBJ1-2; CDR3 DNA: TGTGCCAGCACCTTACCACAGGGGATGGCTCGCGGCTACACCTTC; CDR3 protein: CASTLPQGMARGYTF
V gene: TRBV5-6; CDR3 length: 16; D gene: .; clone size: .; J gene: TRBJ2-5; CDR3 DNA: TGTGCCAGCACTCTGACTGGCGCAAAGTACCAAGAGACCCAGTACTTC; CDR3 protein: CASTLTGAKYQETQYF
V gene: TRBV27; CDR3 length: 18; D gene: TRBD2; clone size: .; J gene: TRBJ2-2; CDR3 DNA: TGTGCCAGCAGTAAATCCGTAGCGGGCCCGGCGAACACCGGGGAGCTGTTTTTT; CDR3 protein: CASSKSVAGPANTGELFF
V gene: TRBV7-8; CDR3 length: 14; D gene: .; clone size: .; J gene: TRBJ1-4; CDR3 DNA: TGTGCCAGCAGCTTAGGGCAGGGAAATGAAAAACTGTTTTTT; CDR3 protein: CASSLGQGNEKLFF
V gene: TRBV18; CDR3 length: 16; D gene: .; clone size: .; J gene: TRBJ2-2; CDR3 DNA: TGTGCCAGCTCACCAAGCAGCCTAGCGCGCACCGGGGAGCTGTTTTTT; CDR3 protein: CASSPSSLARTGELFF
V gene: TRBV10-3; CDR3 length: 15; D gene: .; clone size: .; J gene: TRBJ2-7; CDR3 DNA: TGTGCCATCAGTGAGTCGAAAGCTACAACCTACGAGCAGTACTTC; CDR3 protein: CAISESKATTYEQYF
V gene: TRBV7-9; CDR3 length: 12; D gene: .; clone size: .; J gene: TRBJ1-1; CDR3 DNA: TGTGCCAGCAGCTTCGTAAGGGAAGAAGCTTTCTTT; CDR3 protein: CASSFVREEAFF
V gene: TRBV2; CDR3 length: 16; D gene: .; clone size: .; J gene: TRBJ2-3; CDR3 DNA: TGTGCCAGCAGTGAACGGGGGGCGGATATAACAGATACGCAGTATTTT; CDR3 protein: CASSERGADITDTQYF
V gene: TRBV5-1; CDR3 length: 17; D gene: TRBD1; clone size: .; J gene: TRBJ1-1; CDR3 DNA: TGCGCCAGCAGCTTGGTTGCCTTGGGACAGGGTGGGACTGAAGCTTTCTTT; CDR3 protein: CASSLVALGQGGTEAFF
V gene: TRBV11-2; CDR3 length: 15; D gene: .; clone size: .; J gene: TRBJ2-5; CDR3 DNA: TGTGCCAGCAGCCTAATTCGAAATCGGGGGGAGACCCAGTACTTC; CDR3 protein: CASSLIRNRGETQYF
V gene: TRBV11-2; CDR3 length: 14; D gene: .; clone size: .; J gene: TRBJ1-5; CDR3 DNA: TGTGCCAGCAGCTTAACTGGTAGAAATCAGCCCCAGCATTTT; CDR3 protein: CASSLTGRNQPQHF
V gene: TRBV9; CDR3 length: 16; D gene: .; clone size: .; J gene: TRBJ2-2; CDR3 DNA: TGTGCCAGCAGCGTAGCTGGCGGCGCGAACACCGGGGAGCTGTTTTTT; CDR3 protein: CASSVAGGANTGELFF
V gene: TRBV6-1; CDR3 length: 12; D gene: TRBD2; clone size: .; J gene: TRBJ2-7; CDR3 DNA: TGTGCCAGCAGTGAGCCGGGGGGGCAGCAGTACTTC; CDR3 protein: CASSEPGGQQYF
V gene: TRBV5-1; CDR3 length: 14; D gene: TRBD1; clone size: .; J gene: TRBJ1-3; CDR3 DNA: TGCGCCGGTGAAACAGGGGGCCAAGGAAACACCATATATTTT; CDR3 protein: CAGETGGQGNTIYF
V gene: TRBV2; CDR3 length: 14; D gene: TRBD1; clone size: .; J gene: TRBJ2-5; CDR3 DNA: TGTGCCAGCAGTGGGGACAGGGGTCAAGAGACCCAGTACTTC; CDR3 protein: CASSGDRGQETQYF
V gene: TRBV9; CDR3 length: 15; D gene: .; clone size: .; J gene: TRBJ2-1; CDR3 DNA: TGTGCCAGCAGCGTAGTGCCGAGCTCCTACAATGAGCAGTTCTTC; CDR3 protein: CASSVVPSSYNEQFF
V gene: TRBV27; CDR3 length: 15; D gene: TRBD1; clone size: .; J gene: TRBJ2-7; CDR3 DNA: TGTGCCAGCAGTTTGGGACAGGGAAGGGTTGGCGAGCAGTACTTC; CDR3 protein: CASSLGQGRVGEQYF
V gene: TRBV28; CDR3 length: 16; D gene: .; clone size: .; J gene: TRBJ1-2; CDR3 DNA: TGTGCCAGCAGTTTGGAAGGGGCCCCTGGGTTGTATGGCTACACCTTC; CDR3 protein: CASSLEGAPGLYGYTF
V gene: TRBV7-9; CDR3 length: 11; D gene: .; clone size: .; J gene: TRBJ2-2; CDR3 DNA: TGCGCCAGCAGATCCACCGGGGAGCTGTTTTTT; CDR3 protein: CASRSTGELFF
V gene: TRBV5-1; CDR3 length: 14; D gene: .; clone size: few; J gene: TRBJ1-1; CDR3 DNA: TGCGCCAGCAGCTTGGGATTGGGGTACACTGAAGCTTTCTTT; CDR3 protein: CASSLGLGYTEAFF
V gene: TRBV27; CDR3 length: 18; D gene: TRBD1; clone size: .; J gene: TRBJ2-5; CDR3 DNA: TGTGCCAGCAGTTTATCAGCACGTAGGGACAGGGGGCGAGAGACCCAGTACTTC; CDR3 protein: CASSLSARRDRGRETQYF
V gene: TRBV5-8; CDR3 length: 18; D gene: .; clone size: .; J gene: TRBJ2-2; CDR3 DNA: TGTGCCAGCAGCCCGAACCGAGGGGAGCGGAGGAACACCGGGGAGCTGTTTTTT; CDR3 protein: CASSPNRGERRNTGELFF
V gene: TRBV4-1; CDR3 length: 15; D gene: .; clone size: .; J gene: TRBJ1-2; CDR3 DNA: TGCGCCAGCAGCCAATTCCTCTTGGCGCTCTTTGGCTACACCTTC; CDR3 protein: CASSQFLLALFGYTF
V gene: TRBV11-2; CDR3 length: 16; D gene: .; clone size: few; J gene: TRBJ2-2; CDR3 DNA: TGTGCCAGCAGCTTGAGGTGGATAGGGGGCACCGGGGAGCTGTTTTTT; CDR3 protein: CASSLRWIGGTGELFF
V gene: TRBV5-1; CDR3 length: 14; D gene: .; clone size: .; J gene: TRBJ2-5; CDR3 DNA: TGCGCCAGCAGCCTAGCATACAGGGAAGAGACCCAGTACTTC; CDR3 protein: CASSLAYREETQYF
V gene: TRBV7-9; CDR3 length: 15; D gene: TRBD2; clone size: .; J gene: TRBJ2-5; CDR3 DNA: TGTGCCAGCAGCCTGGGACTAGCGGGAGTAGAGACCCAGTACTTC; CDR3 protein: CASSLGLAGVETQYF
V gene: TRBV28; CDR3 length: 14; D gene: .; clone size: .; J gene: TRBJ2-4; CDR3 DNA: TGTGCCAGCAGTGGGCTTAATGCCAAAAACATTCAGTACTTC; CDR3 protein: CASSGLNAKNIQYF